This TCR beta chain emerged from a study of blood T cell repertoires in COVID-19. Across the whole study: Samples taken during acute and convalescent COVID-19 were collected in the United States, Italy and Spain.

The CDR3 is made up of 16 amino acids. Germline loops: CDR1 SGHTA, CDR2 FQGNSA. V was clipped by 5 bases and J by 3 bases; unmatched bases: 7. Profiled with immunoSEQ multiplex PCR; TCRdb holds only in-frame clones, not every one. The sample consists of about 70,000 clones, more than 75% of them appearing once. This receptor was obtained from a woman aged 55-69 years with acute or convalescent COVID-19. The chain recombines TRBV7-2 with TRBJ2-2; 9 bases are shared with TRBD1. Sequenced material: peripheral blood. CDR3 nucleotides: TGTGCCAGCAGCGCAACAGGGGGCTATGACACCGGGGAGCTGTTTTTT. Its translation: CASSATGGYDTGELFF.